Listed here is a single TCR beta chain. The specificity of this receptor is unknown. There are no base qualities to consult, and no much larger clone falls within one base. TCR CDR3 regions were amplified from genomic DNA by multiplex PCR using the deep immunoSEQ assay. Extracted genomic DNA from each cell subset was distributed evenly across all wells of several immunoSEQ 96-well plates, and each plate was treated as a replicate. Each replicate PCR for sorted subsets received 150 to 250 ng genomic DNA, equal to tens of thousands of T cell genomes. Purified libraries were quantified with a Qubit 3.0 fluorometer, sized on a Bioanalyzer 2100, and re-quantified with the KAPA Library Quantification kit. Every immunoSEQ 96-well plate was sequenced on a dedicated single-read 150-cycle Illumina NextSeq 550 flow cell. As for how the authors treated the data: Because the immunoSEQ output held only junctional sequences and lacked quality scores, the filtering could not match the filtering applied to full-length reads. To assign V/J genes and CDR3, sequences were annotated using PyIR, a Python wrapper for IgBLAST v1.9, with IMGT germline references. Any read was removed if the V/J assignment was weak (E-value above 1e-6), the CDR3 was missing, or the read contained stop codons, out-of-frame junctions, or ambiguous translated residues. V3J clonotypes were defined by identical inferred V gene, J gene, and CDR3 amino acid sequence. The percentage overlap between two repertoires was calculated by dividing the number of shared unique clonotypes by the size of the smaller repertoire. Richness of each repertoire was evaluated using RTK rarefaction, the Chao1 estimator, and Recon v2.1 estimates of unobserved clonotypes. OLGA was used to compute generation probabilities for all TCRbeta clonotypes that the gDNA method yielded from several donors. Not all clones reach the TCRdb copy of this immuneACCESS table, which keeps in-frame sequences only. Checked studies attribute under half of the gap to unresolved V genes and leave the rest unexplained. V, J and clone size are those of that table, while D and trimming were read from the DNA. Recorded for this sample are approximately 2.5 million clones; more than 85% of them occurred a single time. The top ten hold 0.36% of the sample.

This record comes from a study of shared clonotypes between healthy human individuals (dated by TCRdb to the early 2020s). Regarding the complete study: The cohort included a few men and a couple of women between 18 and 49 years of age. For each donor, CD4 naive and CD4 memory were each given three plates, CD8 naive was given two plates, and CD8 memory was given one plate. To estimate repertoire size and how much clonotype sharing occurs between individuals, the study deeply sequenced the blood TCR repertoires of five healthy adults. Different laboratories and diverse techniques were used to prepare libraries and sequence TCR repertoires, to increase sequencing depth and limit assay-specific biases. Each donor's leukapheresis produced roughly between about 0.85 and 10 billion PBMCs. The paper as a whole reports these results and caveats: Sharing across a few donors was observed for around 5% of naive CD4, over 3% of naive CD8, about 2.5% of memory CD4, and around 0.4% of memory CD8 clonotypes. Because the study included a small number of donors, the genetic and exposure-history diversity represented was limited. Clonotypes shared by all four sorted-subset donors showed higher generation probabilities than non-shared clonotypes. Sampling was restricted to blood, and TCR repertoires in tissues likely differ from the TCR repertoires found in blood. Rarefaction of sorted-subset datasets indicated incomplete sequencing despite the large sequencing depth. Estimated clonotype richness was generally larger for naive than for memory subsets. Based on pairwise subsampling, the degree of clonotype sharing among donors was expected to be affected by sequencing depth.

Unmatched junction bases come to 8, with V trimmed by 6 bases and J by 1 base. CDR1 and CDR2 are read off the germline V gene as MDHEN and SYDVKM. The CDR3, from cysteine to phenylalanine, totals 16 residues. Only CDR3 DNA is held: 48 bases, read in frame from base 1. The donors were healthy, HIV-negative adults who had no recently reported acute infections or vaccinations. Only Caucasian adults living in Nashville, Tennessee, USA were represented among the donors. CD4+ T cells were enriched through magnetic negative selection, after which naive cells were positively selected on CD45RA and the remaining negative fraction served as the memory subset. Blood was obtained by leukapheresis, after which PBMCs were separated by Ficoll-Histopaque density gradient centrifugation and cryopreserved in liquid nitrogen vapor phase. Purity and quantity of every magnetically sorted T cell population were checked by analytical flow cytometry. Genomic DNA was isolated from each sorted fraction and quantified by UV absorbance on a Nanodrop 2000c.

Recombination connected TRBV28 to TRBJ1-5, with 8 bases matching TRBD1. This sequence was found in a man in his late teens or twenties in good health. Some clones in this sample may be carry-over from other donors' samples. The sequencing sample was made of naive CD4+ T cells from PBMCs. Explained via the paper, the cell subset or site label denotes: CD45RA+ positively selected. The CDR3: CASSSPGGSSNQPQHF. The nucleotide sequence is given as TGTGCCAGCAGCTCCCCAGGGGGCTCGAGCAATCAGCCCCAGCATTTT.